A selection of T cell receptor beta chains follows, all from one sample in a study of technical replicates of blood from a handful of donors. TCRdb keeps only in-frame clones here, not all; method: immunoSEQ multiplex PCR. The sample has about 97,000 clones, around 96% seen once. Specimen: T cells isolated from PBMCs. The receptor set was obtained from a human donor in good health. CDR3s include the opening cysteine and the closing phenylalanine or tryptophan. D genes are given only for firm matches. Size values are once, few and many counts, or a class for expanded clones, and some rows have none.

D gene	clone size	J gene	V gene	CDR3 DNA	CDR3 protein
.	.	TRBJ2-7	TRBV11-2	TGTGCCAGCAGCTTAAACAGGAACTACGAGCAGTACTTC	CASSLNRNYEQYF
.	.	TRBJ1-4	TRBV6-1	TGTGCCAGCAGTTTGATGAGTATAAATGAAAAACTGTTTTTT	CASSLMSINEKLFF
.	.	TRBJ1-5	TRBV9	TGTGCCAGCAGCTCTGGGGGAGGGGGCAATCAGCCCCAGCATTTT	CASSSGGGGNQPQHF
.	.	TRBJ2-3	TRBV7-3	TGTGCCAGCAGCCCCAGCGGGCCAGATACGCAGTATTTT	CASSPSGPDTQYF
.	.	TRBJ1-5	TRBV7-6	TGTGCCAGCAGCCCTGGACGGGGAGGCAATCAGCCCCAGCATTTT	CASSPGRGGNQPQHF
.	.	TRBJ2-6	TRBV7-6	TGTGCCAGCAGCTTAGGAGCAGGGACTGGGGCCAACGTCCTGACTTTC	CASSLGAGTGANVLTF
.	.	TRBJ1-2	TRBV5-4	TGTGCCAGCAGCTTGGACCGTCTCACAGCCTTTAACTATGGCTACACCTTC	CASSLDRLTAFNYGYTF
.	.	TRBJ1-5	TRBV27	TGTGCCAGCAGTTTTTCAGCGAATCAGCCCCAGCATTTT	CASSFSANQPQHF
TRBD2	.	TRBJ2-3	TRBV5-1	TGCGCCAGCAGCCTCAGAGCGGGAGGGCTGGATACGCAGTATTTT	CASSLRAGGLDTQYF
.	.	TRBJ1-2	TRBV5-4	TGTGCCAGCAGCATTTACGGCTTGGACAGTTCGTTCTATGGCTACACCTTC	CASSIYGLDSSFYGYTF
TRBD1	.	TRBJ2-7	TRBV28	TGTGCCAGCAGTCTCAGGGACAGGGCCTACGAGCAGTACTTC	CASSLRDRAYEQYF
TRBD2	.	TRBJ2-1	TRBV4-1	TGCGCCAGCAGCCAAGTGGGACTAGCGGAGGAGCAGTTCTTC	CASSQVGLAEEQFF
TRBD1	.	TRBJ2-1	TRBV19	TGTGCCAGTAGTATAGCCCCCGGACAGGGCCATGAGCAGTTCTTC	CASSIAPGQGHEQFF
.	.	TRBJ1-5	TRBV2	TGTGCCAGCAGTGGGGAAGGGGCTCATCAGCCCCAGCATTTT	CASSGEGAHQPQHF
.	.	TRBJ2-1	TRBV30	TGTGCCTGGAGTCGTGACAGGAATGCCTTCGGGGAGCAGTTCTTC	CAWSRDRNAFGEQFF
TRBD2	.	TRBJ2-1	TRBV7-6	TGTGCCAGCAGCTTATACTCTAGCGGGAGGGCCGGCAATGAGCAGTTCTTC	CASSLYSSGRAGNEQFF
.	.	TRBJ2-5	TRBV7-2	TGTGCCAGCAGCTTAGTCCCGGGACTCGGGAGGACCCAGTACTTC	CASSLVPGLGRTQYF
.	.	TRBJ1-5	TRBV12-5	TGTGCTAGTGGTTTACAGGGCAATCAGCCCCAGCATTTT	CASGLQGNQPQHF
.	.	TRBJ1-3	TRBV19	TGTGCCAGCTCGGGTGGGTTTGATGCCATATATTTT	CASSGGFDAIYF
TRBD2	.	TRBJ2-4	TRBV9	TGTGCCAGCAGCGAGGGAGGGGCAGAAAACATTCAGTACTTC	CASSEGGAENIQYF
.	once	TRBJ2-2	TRBV9	TGTGCCAGCAGCGTAGTTGACTATCCCACCGGGGAGCTGTTTTTT	CASSVVDYPTGELFF
.	.	TRBJ1-1	TRBV29-1	TGCAGCGTTGCTTCAGGGGTCACTGAAGCTTTCTTT	CSVASGVTEAFF
.	.	TRBJ2-7	TRBV16	TGTGCCAGCAGCCTCAGACAAGGTCCGAGCTCCTACGAGCAGTACTTC	CASSLRQGPSSYEQYF
.	.	TRBJ1-1	TRBV5-6	TGTGCCAGCAGCGCGCCAGGGGCCTGGGCAGAACCGAACACTGAAGCTTTCTTT	CASSAPGAWAEPNTEAFF
TRBD2	.	TRBJ2-7	TRBV7-8	TGTGCCAGCAGAGAAGAGGCTAGCGGAACCTACGAGCAGTACTTC	CASREEASGTYEQYF
TRBD1	.	TRBJ1-1	TRBV27	TGTGCCAGCAGTCCGCCGTACAGGGGCATGTCTTTCTTT	CASSPPYRGMSFF
.	.	TRBJ1-4	TRBV11-2	TGTGCCAGCAGCTTGCTTGGACAGCCAAGCGCAACTAATGAAAAACTGTTTTTT	CASSLLGQPSATNEKLFF
.	.	TRBJ2-1	TRBV19	TGTGCCAGTAACTACGCGGGGCCCTATAATGAGCAGTTCTTC	CASNYAGPYNEQFF